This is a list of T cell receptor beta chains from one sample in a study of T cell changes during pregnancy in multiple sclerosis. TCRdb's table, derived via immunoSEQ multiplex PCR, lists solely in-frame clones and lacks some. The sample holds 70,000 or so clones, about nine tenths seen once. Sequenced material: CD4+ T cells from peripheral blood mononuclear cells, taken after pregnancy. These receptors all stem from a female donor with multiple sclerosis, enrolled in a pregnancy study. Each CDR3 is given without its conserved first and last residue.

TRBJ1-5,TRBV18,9,ASSNPGPQH
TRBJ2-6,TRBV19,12,ATGKRSGANVLT
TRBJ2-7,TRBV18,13,ASSPGLAGVYEQY
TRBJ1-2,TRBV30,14,AWSTSRDRGRDGYT
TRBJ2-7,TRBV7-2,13,ASSLSAGGPGEQY
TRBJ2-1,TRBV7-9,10,ASSLGRNEQF
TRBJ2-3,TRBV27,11,ASRTAARSTQY
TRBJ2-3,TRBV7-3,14,ASRSDGGRTTDTQY
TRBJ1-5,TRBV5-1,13,ASSMGGESNQPQH
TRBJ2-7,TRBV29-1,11,SAGDSFSYEQY
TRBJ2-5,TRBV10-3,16,AAWRGGRTGGVGETQY
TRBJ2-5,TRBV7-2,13,ASSLARAGGGTQY
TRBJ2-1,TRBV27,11,ASSLALRGEQF
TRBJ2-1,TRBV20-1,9,SAAGGNEQF
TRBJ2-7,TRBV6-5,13,ASSYSRGNSYEQY
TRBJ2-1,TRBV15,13,ATSSGLAGRDEQF
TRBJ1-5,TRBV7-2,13,ASTTVGLSNQPQH
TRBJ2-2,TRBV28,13,ASAGGLAGTGELF
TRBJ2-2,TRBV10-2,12,ASRGAPNTGELF
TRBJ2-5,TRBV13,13,ASSLRTSPWETQY
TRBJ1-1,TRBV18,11,ASSAGANTEAF
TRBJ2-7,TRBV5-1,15,ASSLGVVALSSYEQY
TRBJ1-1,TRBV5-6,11,ASSLTGNTEAF
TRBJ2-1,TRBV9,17,ASSPSDRGGGVSYNEQF
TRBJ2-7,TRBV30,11,AWKNRGTYEQY
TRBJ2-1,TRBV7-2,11,ASSLGVGSEQF
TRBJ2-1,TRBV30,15,AWSATRQGSSYNEQF
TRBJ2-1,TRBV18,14,ASSPPGGGSYNEQF
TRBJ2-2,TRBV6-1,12,ASSPGLASGELF
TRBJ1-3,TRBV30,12,AWSGGFSGNTIY
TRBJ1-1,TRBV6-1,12,ASSEAGGGTEAF
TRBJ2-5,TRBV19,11,ASSIASAETQY
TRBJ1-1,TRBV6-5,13,ASSPLAGLNTEAF
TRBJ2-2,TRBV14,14,ASSLGVRIPTGELF
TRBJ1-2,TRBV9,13,ASSVGQGANYGYT